These T cell receptor beta chains were read from a single sample in a study of OX40 agonist ivuxolimab in advanced cancers. The protocol was immunoSEQ multiplex PCR, while the TCRdb copy is restricted to in-frame clones and leaves out a portion. The sample shows roughly 20,000 clones, 70% to 90% of them seen only once. Sample: CD4+ or CD8+ T cells sorted from blood, taken in a trial of the OX40 agonist ivuxolimab. The receptors shown here come from an adult with an advanced solid tumor such as melanoma, head and neck, liver or kidney cancer. Each CDR3 is given without its conserved first and last residue. Fields, in order: CDR3 protein, J gene, V gene, CDR3 length.

ASSFLEAEAF TRBJ1-1 TRBV6-6 10
ASSHPRGGYYQETQY TRBJ2-5 TRBV4-1 15
ASSQGDYNEQF TRBJ2-1 TRBV4-1 11
ASSQRRGEFSWDYNEQF TRBJ2-1 TRBV27 17
ASSGETQY TRBJ2-5 TRBV18 8
AASRGDHSPLH TRBJ1-6 TRBV15 11
SALVVTEQF TRBJ2-1 TRBV20-1 9
ASSLPEARKKTEAF TRBJ1-1 TRBV6-6 14
ASSIWGAGGLF TRBJ2-1 TRBV19 11
ASSEHSGELF TRBJ2-2 TRBV5-1 10
ASSGSGDPNTEAF TRBJ1-1 TRBV19 13
ASSLTLAKNIQY TRBJ2-4 TRBV7-2 12
ASSLVKDYEQY NA TRBV7-9 11
ASSPMVGELF TRBJ2-2 TRBV18 10
ASSLGQGEEKLF TRBJ1-4 TRBV7-9 12
AWSVGPGEADTQY TRBJ2-3 TRBV30 13
ASSLAGGPLPNTQY TRBJ2-3 TRBV13 14
ASSLGLGESEQY TRBJ2-7 TRBV11-3 12